One and the same sample provided the 9 T cell receptor beta chains below, sequenced in a study of blood T cell repertoires in COVID-19 (dated by TCRdb to the early 2020s). Receptor libraries were prepared by the immunoSEQ multiplex PCR assay. TCRdb mirrors the immuneACCESS table, restricted to in-frame sequences. Some clones are absent from its copies; in checked studies, under half trace to an unresolved V gene, and the reason for the others is unknown. For this sample the table gives about 36,000 clones, of which over 75% were detected only once. The top ten clonotypes cover 4.8% of the sample. The sequenced sample consisted of peripheral blood. The receptors shown here come from a human donor in a cohort sampled during active COVID-19.

V is TRBV7-8 and J is TRBJ1-5; no reliable D call. This CDR3 spans 13 amino acids. In germline, CDR1 is SGHVS, CDR2 FQNEAQ. Trimming took off 3 bases at V and 2 bases at J, with 5 bases between the two ends. The CDR3 DNA is TGTGCCAGCAGCTTTCCGGGCAATCAGCCCCAGCATTTT. Its protein product is CASSFPGNQPQHF.

The chain couples TRBV11-2 to TRBJ2-7; 9 nucleotides agree with TRBD2. V was pared by 3 bases and J by 4 bases, with 4 bases of the junction left unmatched. The CDR3 has 14 amino acids. The germline V gene has CDR1 SGHAT and CDR2 FQNNGV. The chain's CDR3 is CASSFSTSGYEQYF. CDR3 in DNA: TGTGCCAGCAGCTTTTCGACTAGCGGTTACGAGCAGTACTTC.

The chain has TRBV5-1 and TRBJ2-7; TRBD1 agrees at 9 bases. Per germline, CDR1 SGHRS and CDR2 YFSETQ. Trimming cost V 4 bases and J 4 bases; bases outside gene matches: 6. CDR3 length: 14 amino acids. The CDR3 sequence: CASSPGQGMYEQYF. CDR3 bases: TGCGCCAGCAGCCCGGGACAGGGAATGTACGAGCAGTACTTC.

This sequence joins TRBV28 and TRBJ1-4; a possible D gene is TRBD1 (6 bases). There are 13 residues in the CDR3. CDR1 is MDHEN, CDR2 SYDVKM, per germline. Trimming cost V 7 bases and J 8 bases, with 14 bases left between them. The chain's CDR3 is CASNRGGKEKLFF. CDR3 bases: TGTGCCAGCAACCGAGGGGGAAAAGAAAAACTGTTTTTT.

The rearrangement joins TRBV7-9 to TRBJ2-7, with a weak D call TRBD2 (6 bases). The V end was cut by 5 bases, the J end by 6 bases, with 14 bases between. From germline, CDR1 is SEHNR and CDR2 FQNEAQ (reference sequence). The length of the CDR3 is 13 residues. For the CDR3, the DNA is TGTGCCAGCAGCCCCACGACTAGATCCGAGCAGTACTTC. This encodes CASSPTTRSEQYF.

The chain couples TRBV28 to TRBJ2-1; TRBD2 matches 7 bases. V trimming: 5 bases; J trimming: 0 bases; junction bases outside the gene matches: 7. The CDR3 contains 16 residues. Germline assignment: CDR1 MDHEN and CDR2 SYDVKM. The CDR3 here is CASSPHGGSSYNEQFF. The DNA for the CDR3 is TGTGCCAGCAGTCCCCACGGCGGGAGCTCCTACAATGAGCAGTTCTTC.

The chain carries TRBV7-5 and TRBJ2-7; the table's D call TRBD1 went unverified against the DNA. TRBV7-5 is shown as a pseudogene. The CDR3 is made up of 15 amino acids. The DNA for the CDR3 is TGTGTCAGAAGCTTAGACAGGAAAGACACCTACGAGCAGTACTTC. Protein: CVRSLDRKDTYEQYF.

The chain has TRBV6-6 and TRBJ2-3; TRBD2 agrees at 10 bases. Looked up from germline, CDR1 is MNHNY and CDR2 is SVGAGI (reference sequence). Unmatched junction bases numbered 7, after V lost 6 bases and J lost 4 bases. The CDR3 loop spans 15 amino acids. This CDR3 is CASRGSGRAADTQYF. CDR3 sequence (DNA): TGTGCCAGCAGAGGGAGCGGGAGGGCCGCAGATACGCAGTATTTT.

This clone was found once. V and J are TRBV24-1 and TRBJ1-2, with unresolved D. The V end was cut by 1 base, the J end by 5 bases, with 4 bases between. This CDR3 is 12 amino acids long. The germline gives CDR1 KGHDR, CDR2 SFDVKD. This CDR3 reads CATSDFQYGYTF. The CDR3 DNA reads as TGTGCCACCAGTGATTTTCAGTATGGCTACACCTTC.